Listed below are T cell receptor beta chains from one sample, sequenced in a study of cytomegalovirus exposure and HLA in healthy donors. The assay was immunoSEQ multiplex PCR, and TCRdb's table has in-frame clones only and misses some. In all, the sample yields approximately 120,000 clones. Specimen: PBMCs. The receptors shown here come from a man between 18 and 35 years old in good health and CMV-seronegative. Each CDR3 is given with its conserved first and last residue. Fields, in order: J gene, D gene, V gene, CDR3 DNA, CDR3 protein. A D gene is named only where the DNA matches it firmly.

TRBJ2-3 | TRBD1 | TRBV29-1 | TGCAGCGTGGGGACAGGGTGGACAGATACGCAGTATTTT | CSVGTGWTDTQYF
TRBJ1-2 | - | TRBV29-1 | TGCAGCGTTGAACTGTATTACTATGGCTACACCTTC | CSVELYYYGYTF
TRBJ1-1 | TRBD1 | TRBV10-2 | TGCGCCAGCAACCAATTGACAGGGACTCCGGTATTCTTT | CASNQLTGTPVFF
TRBJ1-4 | TRBD1 | TRBV5-1 | TGCGCCAGCAGCTTGATGGGACAGGGCGGCGGAAAACTGTTTTTT | CASSLMGQGGGKLFF
TRBJ2-7 | TRBD2 | TRBV5-1 | TGCGCCAGCAGCCCCCAATTATCTAGCGGGGGAACCTACGAGCAGTACTTC | CASSPQLSSGGTYEQYF
TRBJ2-1 | TRBD2 | TRBV19 | TGTGCCAGTAGTGCCTACGCGGGACTAGCGAATGAGCAGTTCTTC | CASSAYAGLANEQFF
TRBJ2-5 | - | TRBV5-4 | TGTGCCAGCAGCCGCGGGGCTGTACAAGAGACCCAGTACTTC | CASSRGAVQETQYF
TRBJ2-7 | TRBD1 | TRBV18 | TGTGCCAGCTCACCGCGGTCTCGCCAGGGACAGTACTACGAGCAGTACTTC | CASSPRSRQGQYYEQYF
TRBJ2-7 | TRBD2 | TRBV2 | TGTGCCAGCAGTAGATTAGGGACTAGCCACGAGCAGTACTTC | CASSRLGTSHEQYF
TRBJ2-1 | TRBD1 | TRBV7-9 | TGTGCCAGCAGCATATACCAGGGGGCCAATGAGCAGTTCTTC | CASSIYQGANEQFF
TRBJ2-1 | - | TRBV27 | TGTGCCAGCAGTCCCCGAGTGGTTGAGCAGTTCTTC | CASSPRVVEQFF
TRBJ1-1 | - | TRBV30 | TGTGCCTGGAGTGTGCTTGTAGTAATGAACACTGAAGCTTTCTTT | CAWSVLVVMNTEAFF
TRBJ1-4 | - | TRBV19 | TGTGCCAGTAGTATTATTAGCAGTTATGAAAAACTGTTTTTT | CASSIISSYEKLFF
TRBJ1-4 | - | TRBV4-1 | TGCGCCAGCAGCCAAGGGCCGGGGGCTAATGAAAAACTGTTTTTT | CASSQGPGANEKLFF
TRBJ1-6 | TRBD1 | TRBV18 | TGTGCCAGCTCACGGAATGGGGACAGGGGTAGCTCCTATAATTCACCCCTCCACTTT | CASSRNGDRGSSYNSPLHF